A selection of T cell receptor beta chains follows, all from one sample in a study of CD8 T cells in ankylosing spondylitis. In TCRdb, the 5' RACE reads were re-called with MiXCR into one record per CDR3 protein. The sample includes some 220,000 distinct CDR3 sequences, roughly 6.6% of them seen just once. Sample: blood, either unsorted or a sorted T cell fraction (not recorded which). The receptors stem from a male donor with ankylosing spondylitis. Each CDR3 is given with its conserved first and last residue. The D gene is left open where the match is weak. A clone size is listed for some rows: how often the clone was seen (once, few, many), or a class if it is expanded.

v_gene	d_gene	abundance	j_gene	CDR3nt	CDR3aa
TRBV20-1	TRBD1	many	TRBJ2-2	TGCAGTGCTCACCGCCCCGGACAGGGCCCAGCGTTCGCGAACACCGGGGAGCTGTTTTTT	CSAHRPGQGPAFANTGELFF
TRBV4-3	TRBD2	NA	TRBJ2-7	TGCGCCAGCAGCCAAAGAGCGGGGGGGCCTGGCGAGCAGTACTTC	CASSQRAGGPGEQYF
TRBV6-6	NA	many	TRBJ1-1	TGTGCCAGCAGTTACTCGGGGGAGAAGGCTTTCTTT	CASSYSGEKAFF
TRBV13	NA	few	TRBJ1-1	TGTGCCAGCAGCCTGGGGATGGGGTCAGGGGTAACTGAAGCTTTCTTT	CASSLGMGSGVTEAFF
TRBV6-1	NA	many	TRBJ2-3	TGTGCCAGCAGCTCCTACTACGACAGTGGGATAGATACGCAGTATTTT	CASSSYYDSGIDTQYF
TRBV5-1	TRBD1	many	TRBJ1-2	TGCGCCAGCAGCTTCCAGGGGGCCCGTGGCTACACCTTC	CASSFQGARGYTF
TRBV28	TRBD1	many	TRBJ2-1	TGTGCCAGCAGTTCCCCGGGACAGGGAAACAATGAGCAGTTCTTC	CASSSPGQGNNEQFF
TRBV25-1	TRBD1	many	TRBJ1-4	TGTGCCAGGAGAGGACAGGGGGAAAAGGAAAAACTGTTTTTT	CARRGQGEKEKLFF
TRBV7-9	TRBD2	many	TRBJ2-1	TGTGCCAGCAGCTACCCTAGCGGGGGGAGCTCCTACAATGAGCAGTTCTTC	CASSYPSGGSSYNEQFF
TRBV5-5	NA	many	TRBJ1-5	TGTGCCAGCAGCTTGTCCGGCAGATATAGCAATCAGCCCCAGCATTTT	CASSLSGRYSNQPQHF